This TCR beta chain was recorded in a study of response to subunit inactivated influenza vaccine (dated by TCRdb to between 2018 and 2020). At the level of the whole study: Deep quantitative T cell receptor repertoire profiling was used in the study to track responses to a trivalent subunit inactivated influenza vaccine. Findings and caveats that apply to the study as a whole: It was suggested by the authors that each seasonal influenza vaccination may recruit only a limited number of new T cells.

V drops 5 bases and J drops 5 bases, leaving 15 bases in between. There are 14 amino acids in the CDR3, from cysteine to phenylalanine inclusive. The retained sequence is limited to the CDR3, 42 bases, with the frame set at the first base. This clonotype has a count of ten or more. It has no known antigen specificity. No base quality values were provided; no much bigger clone lies one nucleotide off. The library came from RT-PCR. Sequencing was carried out with an Illumina HiSeq 2500. TCRdb redid the processing of the public reads, applying fastp at Q25 and MiXCR, and retained in-frame beta chains. Entries that share a CDR3 protein sequence are merged under the most common genes and DNA. Counted in this sample were some 500,000 distinct CDR3 sequences; 16% of them appeared once. The ten largest clones represent 2.5% to 3.5% of the sample.

The chain is assembled from TRBV12-3 or TRBV12-4 and TRBJ1-1, and possibly TRBD1, on 5 matching bases. Material: CD4+ T cells sorted from PBMCs, obtained around 2 years after vaccination. This TCR derives from a man aged 50-75 years who received an inactivated influenza vaccine. Donor details come from another sample of the same person, matched by shared clones. The nucleotide sequence reads TGTGCCAGCAGTCCTTCGGGGGGGGGGACTGAAGCTTTCTTT. Its translation reads: CASSPSGGGTEAFF.